The clone carrying this T cell receptor beta chain was seen only a few times. This sample was included in a study of cytomegalovirus exposure and HLA in healthy donors. PCR amplification relied on 60 Vbeta primers (plus 13 Jbeta primers). This table comes from immunoSEQ multiplex PCR, and its TCRdb copy is limited to in-frame clones, with some not included. The sample gives some 80,000 clones, around 10% of which show up once; almost 25% is in the top ten. CDR3 length: 15 amino acids. V was pared by 3 bases and J by 4 bases, with 15 bases between. Germline values: CDR1 SGDLS, CDR2 YYNGEE. At collection, donors were nominally healthy, but unrecorded immune exposures were probable.

This chain links TRBV9 with TRBJ2-3; D is perhaps TRBD1 (6 bases). This TCR derives from a man aged 55 to 70 in good health and CMV-seropositive. Input material: PBMCs. In nucleotides, the CDR3 is TGTGCCAGCAGCGAAGCTACAGGGTGGGCAGATACGCAGTATTTT. This gives the protein CASSEATGWADTQYF.